Presented here are 28 T cell receptor beta chains from one specimen sequenced in a study of cytomegalovirus exposure and HLA in healthy donors (TCRdb year 2017). Library generation was performed with the immunoSEQ multiplex PCR assay. For the multiplex PCR, a mixture combining 60 forward primers for TCR Vbeta segments and 13 reverse primers for TCR Jbeta segments was used. Entries here come from immuneACCESS through TCRdb and include only in-frame sequences with V and J called. Some clones fail to appear in such tables; in the studies checked, an unresolved V gene covers under half of the shortfall, and the cause of the remainder is unknown. Recorded for this sample are 150,000 to 200,000 clones; 79% of them occurred a single time. The ten largest clones represent around 0.69% of the sample. Material for sequencing was PBMCs. These receptors all come from a woman aged 40 to 50 in good health and CMV-seronegative.

The chain's CDR3 is CASSLGQGLAGANVLTF. CDR3 bases: TGTGCCAGCAGTTTAGGACAGGGGCTGGCTGGGGCCAACGTCCTGACTTTC. The genes are TRBV28 and TRBJ2-6; 9 nucleotides line up with TRBD1. Losses at the gene ends were 2 bases for V and 2 bases for J; bases not matched to a gene: 4. The CDR3 runs 17 residues. The germline V gene encodes CDR1 MDHEN and CDR2 SYDVKM.

This chain uses TRBV6-5 with TRBJ2-5; 7 bases fit TRBD1. The DNA end is a closer match to TRBJ2-7, so the J assignment may be wrong. Germline V CDR1 and CDR2: MNHEY, SVGAGI. The CDR3 loop spans 16 amino acids. The CDR3 reads CASSYSGQAATGEQYF. CDR3 bases: TGTGCCAGCAGTTACTCTGGACAGGCCGCGACCGGCGAGCAGTACTTC.

This clone was counted only a few times. The chain combines TRBV4-3 with TRBJ1-2; TRBD1 matches 7 bases. The V gene's germline CDR1 is LGHNA and CDR2 YSLEER. CDR3 length: 16 amino acids. Trimming took 4 bases from V and 2 from J; bases not matched to a gene: 10. The CDR3 DNA sequence: TGCGCCAGCAGCCCCGACAGGGACCTCCTCAACTATGGCTACACCTTC. This codes for CASSPDRDLLNYGYTF.

This chain links TRBV25-1 with TRBJ1-3; 7 bases fit TRBD1. With V trimmed by 8 bases and J by 4 bases, 11 bases remained unmatched. This CDR3 is 15 amino acids long. Germline CDR1 is MGHDK and CDR2 is SYGVNS. CDR3: CASGIQGSGGNTIYF. The CDR3 coding sequence is TGTGCCAGCGGCATACAGGGGTCCGGAGGAAACACCATATATTTT.

The CDR3 region is CASSVGGRLNTIYF. CDR3 DNA sequence: TGTGCCAGCAGCGTTGGCGGTCGTTTAAACACCATATATTTT. The rearrangement links TRBV9 to TRBJ1-3; D call uncertain. The CDR3 is 14 residues long. Per germline, CDR1 SGDLS and CDR2 YYNGEE. The germline V and J ends were trimmed by 2 bases and 6 bases, with 12 bases remaining between them.

The chain links TRBV6-5 to TRBJ2-5, with 15 bases matching TRBD2. The J call may be wrong; the DNA end is better matched by TRBJ2-7. This CDR3 is 15 amino acids long. Per the germline V gene, CDR1 is MNHEY and CDR2 is SVGAGI. CDR3 nucleotide sequence: TGTGCCAGCGGTTTTGGACTAGCGGGAGGGGGCGAGCAGTACTTC. This gives the protein CASGFGLAGGGEQYF.

This clone has more than one count but fewer than ten. The chain is built from TRBV5-6 and TRBJ1-2; 12 bases map to TRBD1. The germline CDR1 and CDR2 sequences are SGHDT and YYEEEE. The CDR3 has 14 amino acids. The V segment lost 4 bases and the J segment 8 bases; nucleotides outside the gene matches: 6. The CDR3, as DNA: TGTGCCAGCAGCCAGGGACAGGGGGCGAAGGGCTACACCTTC. Its protein product is CASSQGQGAKGYTF.

This clone appeared a single time. The chain carries TRBV28 and TRBJ1-4; D may be TRBD1 (6 bases). The V end was cut by 1 base, the J end by 8 bases, with 17 bases between. The CDR3 consists of 16 residues. The germline V gene has CDR1 MDHEN and CDR2 SYDVKM. The DNA for the CDR3 is TGTGCCAGCAGTTTATCACAGGGTTTGGGATTAGAAAAACTGTTTTTT. It yields the protein CASSLSQGLGLEKLFF.

This chain links TRBV29-1 with TRBJ1-1; 7 bases line up with TRBD1. The CDR3 contains 12 residues. From germline, CDR1 is SQVTM and CDR2 ANQGSEA. J was trimmed by 8 bases and V by 5 bases; bases with no gene match: 8. CDR3 sequence (DNA): TGCAGCGTTTCTCTGCGACAGGGAGAAGCTTTCTTT. Its translation: CSVSLRQGEAFF.

This chain uses TRBV29-1 with TRBJ2-3; D possibly corresponds to TRBD2 (5 bases). Germline loops: CDR1 SQVTM, CDR2 ANQGSEA. This CDR3 is built from 11 residues. CDR3 protein: CSAGLSDTQYF. CDR3 sequence (DNA): TGCAGTGCGGGCCTTTCAGATACGCAGTATTTT.

This clone was found many times. The V call is TRBV29-1, the J call TRBJ2-3, with D maybe TRBD2 (6 bases). The germline CDR1 and CDR2 sequences are SQVTM and ANQGSEA. The CDR3 spans 16 residues. The V and J ends lost 7 bases and 1 base respectively, with 21 bases between them. CDR3 residues: CSASVADGERTDTQYF. The CDR3 DNA is TGCAGCGCCTCGGTAGCGGACGGGGAACGCACAGATACGCAGTATTTT.

The chain couples TRBV19 to TRBJ2-7; TRBD1 aligns across 7 bases. The CDR3 loop spans 15 amino acids. The germline gives CDR1 LNHDA, CDR2 SQIVND (reference sequence). Trimming removed 6 bases from V and 5 bases from J; junction bases left unmatched: 13. CDR3 in DNA: TGTGCCAGTAGCCCCCAAGGTAGAGGGGGCCACGAGCAGTACTTC. This translates into CASSPQGRGGHEQYF. Variable domain in full (rest from reference TRBV19 and TRBJ2-7): DGGITQSPKYLFRKEGQNVTLSCEQNLNHDAMYWYRQDPGQGLRLIYYSQIVNDFQKGDIAEGYSVSREKKESFPLTVTSAQKNPTAFYLCASSPQGRGGHEQYFGPGTRLTVT.

As DNA, the CDR3 is TGTGCCAGCAGCCTTAGACAGGGGTTGAACACTGAAGCTTTCTTT. This gives the protein CASSLRQGLNTEAFF. The rearrangement uses TRBV5-4 and TRBJ1-1; 8 nucleotides align to TRBD1. CDR3 length: 15 residues. Germline V gene lookup returns CDR1 SGHNT and CDR2 YYREEE (reference sequence). The V gene end was trimmed by 4 bases and the J gene end by 0 bases; junction bases not matched to a gene: 5.

The rearrangement links TRBV6-1 to TRBJ2-2; 8 nucleotides align to TRBD1. CDR1 and CDR2 (germline): MNHNS, SASEGT. V lost 6 bases to trimming and J lost 4 bases; unmatched junction nucleotides: 1. The CDR3 is made up of 13 amino acids. CDR3 DNA: TGTGCCAGCAGCGGACAGGGCACCGGGGAGCTGTTTTTT. Translation gives CASSGQGTGELFF.

This chain links TRBV6-6 with TRBJ2-1; 9 nucleotides line up with TRBD1. Germline CDR1 MNHNY, CDR2 SVGAGI (reference sequence). The J segment lost 8 bases and the V segment lost 6 bases, leaving 14 bases of the junction unmatched. The CDR3 is made up of 16 amino acids. The CDR3: CASRDDRGVSLDEQFF. The CDR3 DNA reads TGTGCCAGCAGAGACGACAGGGGGGTATCTTTGGATGAGCAGTTCTTC.

The genes are TRBV6-5 and TRBJ2-5, with D possibly matching TRBD2 (6 bases). The J call may be wrong; the DNA end is better matched by TRBJ2-7. CDR3 length: 15 residues. CDR1 MNHEY and CDR2 SVGAGI come from the germline V gene. The CDR3 loop is CATAAGRRYSYEQYF. The CDR3 DNA reads as TGTGCCACCGCCGCGGGGAGGCGATACTCCTACGAGCAGTACTTC.

This sequence joins TRBV9 and TRBJ2-4; 7 bases map to TRBD1. V shed 0 bases and J 1 base; nucleotides not matched to a gene: 4. This CDR3 region has 16 residues. Germline V gene data show CDR1 as SGDLS and CDR2 as YYNGEE. CDR3 nucleotides: TGTGCCAGCAGCGTAGGAGGGGGCGATGCCAAAAACATTCAGTACTTC. The encoded protein is CASSVGGGDAKNIQYF.

The gene calls are TRBV27 and TRBJ2-1; D gene uncertain. V lost 0 bases and J lost 6, with 6 bases in between. The CDR3 spans 13 residues. Germline values: CDR1 MNHEY, CDR2 SMNVEV (reference sequence). CDR3 nucleotides: TGTGCCAGCAGTTTATCTGGCGGCAATGAGCAGTTCTTC. It codes for CASSLSGGNEQFF.

The chain recombines TRBV2 with TRBJ2-7; maybe TRBD1 (5 bases). Germline V gives CDR1 SNHLY, CDR2 FYNNEI. Trimming removed 8 bases at V and 6 bases at J, with 14 bases between. The CDR3 is made up of 12 amino acids. For the CDR3, the DNA is TGTGCCAGCCAGGGTAGGGTCTTCGAGCAGTACTTC. Residues: CASQGRVFEQYF.

In its sample, this clone was seen once. The chain carries TRBV4-2 and TRBJ2-1; 7 nucleotides match TRBD1. Germline V gives CDR1 LGHNA, CDR2 YNFKEQ. With V trimmed by 0 bases and J by 6 bases, 8 bases remained unmatched. The CDR3 length is 16 residues. In DNA, the CDR3 is TGTGCCAGCAGCCAAGAAGACAGGGCTGCCGGCAATGAGCAGTTCTTC. It encodes CASSQEDRAAGNEQFF.

The chain is built from TRBV1 and TRBJ2-3; whether TRBD2, the table's D call, matches the DNA was not checked. TRBV1 is a known pseudogene. The length of the CDR3 is 19 residues. The CDR3 loop is CTSSQDDEREGQGTDTQYF. CDR3 coding DNA: TGCACCAGCAGCCAAGATGACGAGCGGGAGGGCCAGGGCACAGATACGCAGTATTTT.

This chain uses TRBV6-5 with TRBJ1-2, with a weak D call TRBD1 (6 bases). The CDR3 is 13 amino acids. V was cut by 6 bases and J by 6 bases, with 14 bases left in between. CDR1 and CDR2 from the germline V gene are MNHEY and SVGAGI. This CDR3 reads CASRPDSHDGYTF. The CDR3 DNA reads as TGTGCCAGCAGGCCGGACAGCCATGATGGCTACACCTTC.

The genes are TRBV7-8 and TRBJ2-3; D possibly corresponds to TRBD1 (6 bases). CDR3 length equals 15 residues. With 5 bases removed from V and 0 bases from J, the gap between germline ends came to 12 bases. CDR1 and CDR2 from the germline V gene are SGHVS and FQNEAQ. CDR3 coding DNA: TGTGCCAGCAGCCAGGACAGAATTAGCACAGATACGCAGTATTTT. It specifies CASSQDRISTDTQYF.

V gene TRBV9 combines with J gene TRBJ2-2; TRBD1 matches at 9 bases. Looked up from germline, CDR1 is SGDLS and CDR2 is YYNGEE. The CDR3 contains 17 residues. After removal of 0 bases from V and 6 bases from J, the junction contained 9 bases not matched to a gene. CDR3 amino acids: CASSVDSDRGFSGELFF. The CDR3 DNA reads TGTGCCAGCAGCGTAGATTCGGACAGGGGTTTTTCCGGGGAGCTGTTTTTT.

Only one count was recorded for this clone. The chain combines TRBV29-1 with TRBJ1-2; the D is unclear. V lost 3 bases to trimming and J lost 2 bases, with 10 bases between them. CDR1 is SQVTM, CDR2 ANQGSEA, per germline. The CDR3 loop spans 13 amino acids. The CDR3: CSVESVKNYGYTF. The CDR3 coding sequence is TGCAGCGTTGAGAGTGTCAAAAACTATGGCTACACCTTC.

J is TRBJ2-7 and V is TRBV5-4, with 10 bases lining up with TRBD1. This CDR3 has 15 residues. Germline V gene sequence: CDR1 SGHNT, CDR2 YYREEE (reference sequence). The trim removed 0 bases at V and 1 base at J, leaving 1 base unmatched. The CDR3 here is CASSLGGQGSYEQYF. For the CDR3, the DNA is TGTGCCAGCAGCTTGGGGGGACAGGGGTCCTACGAGCAGTACTTC.

This chain links TRBV29-1 with TRBJ1-2, with D unclear. The germline V gene has CDR1 SQVTM and CDR2 ANQGSEA. V was trimmed by 3 bases and J by 7 bases, leaving 12 bases between them. The CDR3 spans 12 residues. This chain's CDR3 is CSVESLRSGYTF. CDR3 DNA: TGCAGCGTTGAGAGCCTACGTAGTGGCTACACCTTC.

The V and J genes are TRBV6-1 and TRBJ1-2, with D tentatively TRBD1 (5 bases). The CDR3 has 13 amino acids. V was clipped by 3 bases and J by 7 bases, with 12 bases between them. Looked up from germline, CDR1 is MNHNS and CDR2 is SASEGT. CDR3 protein: CASSDSRRGGYTF. The DNA for the CDR3 is TGTGCCAGCAGTGATAGCAGGAGGGGTGGCTACACCTTC.